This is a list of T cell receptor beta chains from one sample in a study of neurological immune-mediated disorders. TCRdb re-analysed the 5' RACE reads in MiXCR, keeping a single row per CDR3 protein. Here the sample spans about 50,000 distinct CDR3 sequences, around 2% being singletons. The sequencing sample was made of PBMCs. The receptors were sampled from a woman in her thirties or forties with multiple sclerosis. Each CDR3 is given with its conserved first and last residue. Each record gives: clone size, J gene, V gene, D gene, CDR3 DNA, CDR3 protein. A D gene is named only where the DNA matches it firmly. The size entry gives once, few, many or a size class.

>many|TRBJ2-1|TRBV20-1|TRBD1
TGCAGTGCTAGGACCCCGGACAGGAACTCCTACAATGAGCAGTTCTTC
CSARTPDRNSYNEQFF
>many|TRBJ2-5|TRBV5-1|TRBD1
TGCGCCAGCAGCCCACCAGGGGGCTCGGAGACCCAGTACTTC
CASSPPGGSETQYF
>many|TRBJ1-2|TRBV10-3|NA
TGTGCCATCAGTGAGTCGTCAAGCTATGGCTACACCTTC
CAISESSSYGYTF
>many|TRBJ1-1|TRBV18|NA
TGTGCCAGCTCACCACCGAAATTAGCTATTACTGAAGCTTTCTTT
CASSPPKLAITEAFF
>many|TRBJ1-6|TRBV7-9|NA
TGTGCCAGCAGCTCCAGCTCCTATAATTCACCCCTCCACTTT
CASSSSSYNSPLHF
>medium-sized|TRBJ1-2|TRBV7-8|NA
TGTGCCAGCAGCTCCTACACTGGACGTGGCTACACCTTC
CASSSYTGRGYTF
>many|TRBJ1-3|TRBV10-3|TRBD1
TGTGCCATCAGCTGGACAGGGGGAAACACCATATATTTT
CAISWTGGNTIYF
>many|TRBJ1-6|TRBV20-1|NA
TGCAGTGCTAGAGGTCCCCCGGGACAAGGCCATTCACCCCTCCACTTT
CSARGPPGQGHSPLHF
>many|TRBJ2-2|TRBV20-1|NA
TGCAGTGCTAGAGATTTACGCAGGAACACCGGGGAGCTGTTTTTT
CSARDLRRNTGELFF
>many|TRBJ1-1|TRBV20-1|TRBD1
TGCAGTGCTAGCCCGGGACAGGGCTACACTGAAGCTTTCTTT
CSASPGQGYTEAFF
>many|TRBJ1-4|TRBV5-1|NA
TGCGCCAGCAGCTTTGACCCGCAAGCCGACGAAAAACTGTTTTTT
CASSFDPQADEKLFF
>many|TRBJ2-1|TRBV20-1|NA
TGCAGTGCTAGATACGCGGGGGCCTCCTACAATGAGCAGTTCTTC
CSARYAGASYNEQFF
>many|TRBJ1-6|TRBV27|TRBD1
TGTGCCAGCAGTTTATACCTTCGAGGGACAGATAATTCACCCCTCCACTTT
CASSLYLRGTDNSPLHF
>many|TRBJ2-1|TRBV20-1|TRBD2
TGCAGTGCTAAGGGAATAGCGGGGTTCAATGAGCAGTTCTTC
CSAKGIAGFNEQFF
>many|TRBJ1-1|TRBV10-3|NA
TGTGCCATCAGTGAGTCAGGGGACAAAGTTAACACTGAAGCTTTCTTT
CAISESGDKVNTEAFF